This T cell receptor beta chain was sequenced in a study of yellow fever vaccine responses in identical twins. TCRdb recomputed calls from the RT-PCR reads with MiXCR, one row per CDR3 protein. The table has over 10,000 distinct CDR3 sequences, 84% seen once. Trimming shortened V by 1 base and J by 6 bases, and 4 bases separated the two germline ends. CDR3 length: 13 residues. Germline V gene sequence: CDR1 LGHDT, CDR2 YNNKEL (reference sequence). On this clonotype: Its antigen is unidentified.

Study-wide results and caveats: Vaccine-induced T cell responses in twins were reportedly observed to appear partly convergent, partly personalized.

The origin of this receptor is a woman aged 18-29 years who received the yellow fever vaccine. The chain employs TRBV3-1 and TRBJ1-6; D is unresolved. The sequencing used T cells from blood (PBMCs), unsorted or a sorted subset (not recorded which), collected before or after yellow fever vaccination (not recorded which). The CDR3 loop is CASSQGPNSPLHF. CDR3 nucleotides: TGTGCCAGCAGCCAAGGTCCTAATTCACCCCTCCACTTT.